The T cell receptor beta chain under discussion was sequenced for a study of blood T cell repertoires in COVID-19. Study-wide background: Samples taken during acute and convalescent COVID-19 were collected in the United States, Italy and Spain. PBMCs, B-cell-depleted T cells, or T cells provided the cDNA or gDNA that made up the material.

Authors' methods: Estimation of nucleated cell counts relied on the amplification of reference gene primers. Sequencing used immunoSEQ multiplex PCR; TCRdb keeps in-frame clones, though not all of them. The DNA was the basis for D and trimming; V, J and clone size are from that table. Of about 24,000 clones in the sample, around 86% were seen once. The CDR3 is 15 amino acids. V lost 0 bases and J lost 4; bases outside the gene matches: 6. CDR1 is SGHRS and CDR2 is YFSETQ in the germline V gene. The rearrangement joins TRBV5-1 to TRBJ1-2; 7 bases match TRBD1. This receptor was identified in a human donor with active COVID-19. The donor label of this sample is uncertain. Specimen: peripheral blood. The CDR3 is CASSLAAGGRYGYTF. The CDR3 nucleotides read TGCGCCAGCAGCTTGGCGGCAGGGGGACGCTATGGCTACACCTTC.